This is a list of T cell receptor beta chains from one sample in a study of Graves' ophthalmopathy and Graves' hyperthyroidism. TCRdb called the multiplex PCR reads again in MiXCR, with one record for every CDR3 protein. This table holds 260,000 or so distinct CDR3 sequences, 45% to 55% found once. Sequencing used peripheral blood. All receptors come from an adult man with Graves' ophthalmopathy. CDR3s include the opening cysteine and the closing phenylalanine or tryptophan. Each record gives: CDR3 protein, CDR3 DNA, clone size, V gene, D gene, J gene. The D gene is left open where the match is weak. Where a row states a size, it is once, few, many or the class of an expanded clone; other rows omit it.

CDR3aa: CASRDYGRSSGANVLTF
CDR3nt: TGTGCCAGCAGAGACTACGGCAGAAGCTCTGGGGCCAACGTCCTGACTTTC
abundance: .
v_gene: TRBV10-3
d_gene: .
j_gene: TRBJ2-6

CDR3aa: CASSQRGATYEQYF
CDR3nt: TGTGCCAGCAGCCAACGAGGGGCGACCTACGAGCAGTACTTC
abundance: .
v_gene: TRBV7-6
d_gene: .
j_gene: TRBJ2-7

CDR3aa: CASSVVGGTSPDYEQYF
CDR3nt: TGTGCCAGCAGCGTAGTGGGCGGGACCTCACCCGACTACGAGCAGTACTTC
abundance: few
v_gene: TRBV9
d_gene: .
j_gene: TRBJ2-7

CDR3aa: CASSFAGENTIYF
CDR3nt: TGTGCCAGCAGTTTCGCGGGGGAAAACACCATATATTTT
abundance: .
v_gene: TRBV7-9
d_gene: .
j_gene: TRBJ1-3

CDR3aa: CSVSSSQETQYF
CDR3nt: TGCAGTGTCTCATCGAGTCAAGAGACCCAGTACTTC
abundance: .
v_gene: TRBV20-1
d_gene: .
j_gene: TRBJ2-5

CDR3aa: CAISGRLAGASNLSYEQYF
CDR3nt: TGTGCCATCAGTGGAAGACTAGCGGGGGCGAGCAACCTTTCCTACGAGCAGTACTTC
abundance: .
v_gene: TRBV10-3
d_gene: TRBD2
j_gene: TRBJ2-7

CDR3aa: CAISEGESRGYTF
CDR3nt: TGTGCCATCAGTGAGGGGGAATCGCGCGGCTACACCTTC
abundance: few
v_gene: TRBV10-3
d_gene: .
j_gene: TRBJ1-2

CDR3aa: CASRAGGADYGYTF
CDR3nt: TGCGCCAGCAGGGCAGGGGGCGCAGACTATGGCTACACCTTC
abundance: .
v_gene: TRBV5-1
d_gene: TRBD1
j_gene: TRBJ1-2

CDR3aa: CSVAAPWVGTEAFF
CDR3nt: TGCAGCGTTGCGGCCCCTTGGGTGGGGACTGAAGCTTTCTTT
abundance: few
v_gene: TRBV29-1
d_gene: .
j_gene: TRBJ1-1

CDR3aa: CASSEGGAVNEKLFF
CDR3nt: TGTGCCAGCAGTGAGGGGGGAGCGGTTAATGAAAAACTGTTTTTT
abundance: few
v_gene: TRBV2
d_gene: .
j_gene: TRBJ1-4

CDR3aa: CASSLWQGQSSYEQYF
CDR3nt: TGTGCCAGCAGCTTATGGCAGGGCCAAAGCTCCTACGAGCAGTACTTC
abundance: few
v_gene: TRBV7-2
d_gene: .
j_gene: TRBJ2-7

CDR3aa: CSALEAGNTEAFF
CDR3nt: TGCAGTGCCCTCGAGGCAGGGAACACTGAAGCTTTCTTT
abundance: .
v_gene: TRBV20-1
d_gene: .
j_gene: TRBJ1-1

CDR3aa: CASSRGQFNQPQHF
CDR3nt: TGTGCCAGCAGCCGAGGACAGTTCAATCAGCCCCAGCATTTT
abundance: .
v_gene: TRBV5-6
d_gene: .
j_gene: TRBJ1-5

CDR3aa: CASSSGQGANVLTF
CDR3nt: TGTGCTAGCAGCTCTGGACAGGGGGCCAACGTCCTGACTTTC
abundance: many
v_gene: TRBV7-7
d_gene: .
j_gene: TRBJ2-6

CDR3aa: CASSQGRRETQYF
CDR3nt: TGCGCCAGCAGCCAAGGAAGACGGGAGACCCAGTACTTC
abundance: few
v_gene: TRBV4-1
d_gene: .
j_gene: TRBJ2-5

CDR3aa: CASSPGQVGPTNEKLFF
CDR3nt: TGTGCCAGCAGCCCCGGACAGGTCGGGCCAACTAATGAAAAACTGTTTTTT
abundance: .
v_gene: TRBV12-3/TRBV12-4
d_gene: TRBD1
j_gene: TRBJ1-4

CDR3aa: CASSQEYGGSYEQYF
CDR3nt: TGTGCCAGCAGCCAAGAATATGGGGGTTCCTACGAGCAGTACTTC
abundance: .
v_gene: TRBV4-2
d_gene: .
j_gene: TRBJ2-7

CDR3aa: CASNRLGTGELFF
CDR3nt: TGTGCCAGCAATCGCTTAGGGACCGGGGAGCTGTTTTTT
abundance: .
v_gene: TRBV7-2
d_gene: .
j_gene: TRBJ2-2

CDR3aa: CASSPGLETGELFF
CDR3nt: TGTGCCAGCAGCCCCGGACTGGAAACCGGGGAGCTGTTTTTT
abundance: .
v_gene: TRBV7-2
d_gene: .
j_gene: TRBJ2-2

CDR3aa: CASSSFTMNTEAFF
CDR3nt: TGTGCCAGCAGCAGTTTTACTATGAACACTGAAGCTTTCTTT
abundance: .
v_gene: TRBV2
d_gene: .
j_gene: TRBJ1-1

CDR3aa: CASSFIGPNTEAFF
CDR3nt: TGTGCCAGCAGTTTTATCGGTCCGAACACTGAAGCTTTCTTT
abundance: .
v_gene: TRBV25-1
d_gene: .
j_gene: TRBJ1-1

CDR3aa: CASSLAAIYEQYF
CDR3nt: TGCGCCAGCAGCTTGGCAGCGATCTACGAGCAGTACTTC
abundance: .
v_gene: TRBV5-1
d_gene: .
j_gene: TRBJ2-7

CDR3aa: CASSQAYEQYF
CDR3nt: TGTGCCAGCAGCCAAGCCTACGAGCAGTACTTC
abundance: .
v_gene: TRBV3-1
d_gene: .
j_gene: TRBJ2-7

CDR3aa: CSVAAAGNTIYF
CDR3nt: TGCAGCGTTGCTGCGGCTGGAAACACCATATATTTT
abundance: .
v_gene: TRBV29-1
d_gene: .
j_gene: TRBJ1-3

CDR3aa: CASSVGLRQGHSPLHF
CDR3nt: TGTGCCAGCAGCGTAGGTCTTCGTCAGGGTCATTCACCCCTCCACTTT
abundance: .
v_gene: TRBV9
d_gene: .
j_gene: TRBJ1-6

CDR3aa: CASSHVTSRNPYEQYF
CDR3nt: TGTGCCAGCAGCCACGTGACTAGCCGCAACCCCTACGAGCAGTACTTC
abundance: few
v_gene: TRBV7-2
d_gene: TRBD2
j_gene: TRBJ2-7

CDR3aa: CATSGGTGVYEQYF
CDR3nt: TGTGCCACCAGTGGCGGGACAGGGGTCTACGAGCAGTACTTC
abundance: .
v_gene: TRBV24-1
d_gene: TRBD1
j_gene: TRBJ2-7

CDR3aa: CASSLNLQPQHF
CDR3nt: TGTGCCAGTAGTCTGAACCTCCAGCCCCAGCATTTT
abundance: few
v_gene: TRBV19
d_gene: .
j_gene: TRBJ1-5

CDR3aa: CASGRQVTGELFF
CDR3nt: TGTGCTAGTGGTCGACAGGTAACCGGGGAGCTGTTTTTT
abundance: .
v_gene: TRBV12-3/TRBV12-4
d_gene: .
j_gene: TRBJ2-2

CDR3aa: CASSLEGPNYEQYF
CDR3nt: TGTGCCAGCAGCTTAGAAGGCCCTAATTACGAGCAGTACTTC
abundance: .
v_gene: TRBV11-2
d_gene: .
j_gene: TRBJ2-7

CDR3aa: CASSPEPYYEQYF
CDR3nt: TGTGCCAGCAGCCCAGAACCTTACTACGAGCAGTACTTC
abundance: .
v_gene: TRBV4-2
d_gene: .
j_gene: TRBJ2-7

CDR3aa: CASSMRLAGGFHEQYF
CDR3nt: TGTGCCAGTAGTATGAGGCTAGCGGGAGGATTCCACGAGCAGTACTTC
abundance: .
v_gene: TRBV19
d_gene: TRBD2
j_gene: TRBJ2-7

CDR3aa: CSVGRGGEALFF
CDR3nt: TGCAGCGTTGGGAGGGGTGGGGAGGCACTGTTTTTT
abundance: .
v_gene: TRBV29-1
d_gene: .
j_gene: TRBJ1-4

CDR3aa: CASSEKGDEQFF
CDR3nt: TGTGCCAGCAGTGAAAAGGGCGATGAGCAGTTCTTC
abundance: .
v_gene: TRBV2
d_gene: .
j_gene: TRBJ2-1

CDR3aa: CASSESGGYQPQHF
CDR3nt: TGCGCCAGCAGTGAGTCGGGTGGGTATCAGCCCCAGCATTTT
abundance: .
v_gene: TRBV10-2
d_gene: .
j_gene: TRBJ1-5

CDR3aa: CASRQGSNEKLFF
CDR3nt: TGTGCCAGCAGACAGGGTTCTAATGAAAAACTGTTTTTT
abundance: few
v_gene: TRBV12-3/TRBV12-4
d_gene: .
j_gene: TRBJ1-4

CDR3aa: CSARPGFYNSPLHF
CDR3nt: TGCAGTGCTAGGCCGGGTTTCTATAATTCACCCCTCCACTTT
abundance: .
v_gene: TRBV20-1
d_gene: .
j_gene: TRBJ1-6

CDR3aa: CASSPVSGIAGSSYEQYF
CDR3nt: TGTGCCAGCAGCCCGGTTTCCGGGATAGCGGGGTCGTCCTACGAGCAGTACTTC
abundance: once
v_gene: TRBV9
d_gene: TRBD2
j_gene: TRBJ2-7

CDR3aa: CASSPQRGSGEQYF
CDR3nt: TGTGCCAGCAGCCCCCAAAGGGGTAGCGGCGAGCAGTACTTC
abundance: .
v_gene: TRBV7-2
d_gene: .
j_gene: TRBJ2-7

CDR3aa: CATRGDRGSTEAFF
CDR3nt: TGTGCCACCAGGGGGGACAGGGGTAGCACTGAAGCTTTCTTT
abundance: .
v_gene: TRBV24-1
d_gene: TRBD1
j_gene: TRBJ1-1

CDR3aa: CASSFRFRTEAFF
CDR3nt: TGTGCCAGCAGCTTCAGGTTCAGGACTGAAGCTTTCTTT
abundance: once
v_gene: TRBV5-6
d_gene: .
j_gene: TRBJ1-1

CDR3aa: CAISDFDRGLNTIYF
CDR3nt: TGTGCCATCAGTGATTTTGACAGGGGATTGAACACCATATATTTT
abundance: .
v_gene: TRBV10-3
d_gene: TRBD1
j_gene: TRBJ1-3

CDR3aa: CASSLVFDQPQHF
CDR3nt: TGTGCCAGCAGCTTAGTTTTCGATCAGCCCCAGCATTTT
abundance: few
v_gene: TRBV7-6
d_gene: .
j_gene: TRBJ1-5

CDR3aa: CASSPPGQGWTGELFF
CDR3nt: TGCGCCAGCAGTCCGCCGGGACAGGGGTGGACCGGGGAGCTGTTTTTT
abundance: .
v_gene: TRBV10-2
d_gene: TRBD1
j_gene: TRBJ2-2

CDR3aa: CASSLWGAAPNTEAFF
CDR3nt: TGTGCCAGCAGCTTATGGGGGGCCGCACCGAACACTGAAGCTTTCTTT
abundance: .
v_gene: TRBV11-2
d_gene: .
j_gene: TRBJ1-1

CDR3aa: CSARYRDRGGEQYF
CDR3nt: TGCAGTGCTAGATACCGGGACAGGGGAGGCGAGCAGTACTTC
abundance: few
v_gene: TRBV20-1
d_gene: TRBD1
j_gene: TRBJ2-7

CDR3aa: CASSLWRDRERDTQYF
CDR3nt: TGTGCCAGCAGCTTATGGAGGGACAGGGAGAGAGATACGCAGTATTTT
abundance: .
v_gene: TRBV7-2
d_gene: TRBD1
j_gene: TRBJ2-3

CDR3aa: CASSLLGQGSSGANVLTF
CDR3nt: TGTGCCAGCAGCTTATTGGGACAGGGGAGCTCTGGGGCCAACGTCCTGACTTTC
abundance: few
v_gene: TRBV7-3
d_gene: TRBD1
j_gene: TRBJ2-6

CDR3aa: CASSLGGRELFF
CDR3nt: TGTGCCAGCAGCTTAGGGGGCCGCGAGCTGTTTTTT
abundance: .
v_gene: TRBV7-9
d_gene: .
j_gene: TRBJ2-2

CDR3aa: CASSLAGGHWYEQYF
CDR3nt: TGTGCCAGCAGCTTAGCTGGGGGACATTGGTACGAGCAGTACTTC
abundance: many
v_gene: TRBV7-2
d_gene: .
j_gene: TRBJ2-7

CDR3aa: CASWQGNTEAFF
CDR3nt: TGCGCTTCGTGGCAGGGGAACACTGAAGCTTTCTTT
abundance: .
v_gene: TRBV5-1
d_gene: .
j_gene: TRBJ1-1

CDR3aa: CSAKSDYSNQPQHF
CDR3nt: TGCAGTGCTAAGTCGGACTATAGCAATCAGCCCCAGCATTTT
abundance: .
v_gene: TRBV20-1
d_gene: .
j_gene: TRBJ1-5

CDR3aa: CASSPVGITGELFF
CDR3nt: TGTGCCAGCAGCCCCGTAGGAATCACCGGGGAGCTGTTTTTT
abundance: .
v_gene: TRBV11-3
d_gene: .
j_gene: TRBJ2-2